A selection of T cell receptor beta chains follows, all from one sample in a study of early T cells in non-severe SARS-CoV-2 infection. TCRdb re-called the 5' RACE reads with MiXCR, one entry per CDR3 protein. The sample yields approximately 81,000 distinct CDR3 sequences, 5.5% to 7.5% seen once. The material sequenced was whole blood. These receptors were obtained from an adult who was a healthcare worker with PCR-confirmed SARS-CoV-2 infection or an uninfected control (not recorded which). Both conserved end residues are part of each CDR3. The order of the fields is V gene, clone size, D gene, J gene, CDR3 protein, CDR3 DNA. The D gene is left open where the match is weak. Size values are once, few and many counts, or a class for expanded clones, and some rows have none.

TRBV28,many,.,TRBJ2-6,CASAQRRSGANVLTF,TGTGCCAGCGCCCAACGACGCTCTGGGGCCAACGTCCTGACTTTC
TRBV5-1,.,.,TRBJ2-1,CASSLGGTFNEQFF,TGCGCCAGCAGCTTGGGTGGGACCTTCAATGAGCAGTTCTTC
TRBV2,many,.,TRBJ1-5,CASSSPVDSNQPQHF,TGTGCCAGCAGTTCCCCAGTAGATAGCAATCAGCCCCAGCATTTT
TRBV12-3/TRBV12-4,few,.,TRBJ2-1,CASSLVLWAGQFF,TGTGCCAGCAGTTTAGTCCTGTGGGCAGGGCAGTTCTTC
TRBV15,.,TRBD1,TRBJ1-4,CATSRVGQRNEKLFF,TGTGCCACCAGCAGAGTGGGACAGCGAAATGAAAAACTGTTTTTT
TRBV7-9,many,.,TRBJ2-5,CASSFHSGGETQYF,TGTGCCAGCAGCTTTCATTCTGGGGGAGAGACCCAGTACTTC
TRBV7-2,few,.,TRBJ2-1,CASSLSLSYNEQFF,TGTGCCAGCAGCTTATCGCTTTCCTACAATGAGCAGTTCTTC
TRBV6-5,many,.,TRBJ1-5,CASSLQGPRQPQHF,TGTGCCAGCAGTTTACAGGGCCCAAGGCAGCCCCAGCATTTT
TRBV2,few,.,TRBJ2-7,CASYRALLGEQYF,TGTGCCAGCTACCGGGCCCTCCTGGGCGAGCAGTACTTC
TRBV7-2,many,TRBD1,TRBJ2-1,CASSLVSGQGDNEQFF,TGTGCCAGCAGCTTAGTCTCCGGACAGGGGGACAATGAGCAGTTCTTC
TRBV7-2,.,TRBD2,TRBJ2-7,CASSLDSASGSSEQYF,TGTGCCAGCAGCTTAGATTCGGCTAGCGGGAGTAGCGAGCAGTACTTC
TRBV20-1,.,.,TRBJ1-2,CSARDQRSDYYGYTF,TGCAGTGCTAGAGATCAACGGTCAGATTACTATGGCTACACCTTC
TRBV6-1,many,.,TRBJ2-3,CASTSLWLAGADTQYF,TGTGCCAGCACCTCCCTTTGGCTAGCTGGGGCAGATACGCAGTATTTT
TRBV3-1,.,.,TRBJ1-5,CASSPQTARGQPQHF,TGTGCCAGCAGCCCACAGACAGCCCGAGGCCAGCCCCAGCATTTT
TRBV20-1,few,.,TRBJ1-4,CSAGRQNEKLFF,TGCAGTGCTGGTAGACAGAATGAAAAACTGTTTTTT
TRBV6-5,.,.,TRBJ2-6,CASSYGRRRSGANVLTF,TGTGCCAGCAGTTACGGCAGAAGACGTTCTGGGGCCAACGTCCTGACTTTC
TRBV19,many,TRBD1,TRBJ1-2,CASTTLPTGTGEGYTF,TGTGCCAGTACCACACTTCCTACCGGGACAGGGGAAGGCTACACCTTC
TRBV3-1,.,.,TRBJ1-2,CGSSQGKGYTF,TGTGGCAGCAGCCAAGGGAAAGGCTACACCTTC
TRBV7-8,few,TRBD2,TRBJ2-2,CASSPPGLATGELFF,TGTGCCAGCAGTCCTCCGGGACTAGCGACCGGGGAGCTGTTTTTT
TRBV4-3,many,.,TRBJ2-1,CASSQVFGTYNEQFF,TGCGCCAGCAGCCAAGTGTTCGGGACCTACAATGAGCAGTTCTTC
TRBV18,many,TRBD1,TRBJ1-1,CASSPSGGTEAFF,TGTGCCAGCTCACCGTCAGGGGGCACTGAAGCTTTCTTT
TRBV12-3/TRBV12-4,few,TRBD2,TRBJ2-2,CASSFGLAERELFF,TGTGCCAGCAGTTTCGGACTAGCGGAGCGTGAGCTGTTTTTT
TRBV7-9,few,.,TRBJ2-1,CASNQDRTSSNEQFF,TGTGCCAGCAACCAAGACAGGACTTCCTCTAATGAGCAGTTCTTC
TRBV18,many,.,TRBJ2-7,CASSPSLAADEQYF,TGTGCCAGCTCACCGTCTCTAGCTGCCGACGAGCAGTACTTC
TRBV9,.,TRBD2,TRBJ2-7,CASSATSGVPYEQYF,TGTGCCAGCAGCGCAACTAGCGGGGTGCCCTACGAGCAGTACTTC